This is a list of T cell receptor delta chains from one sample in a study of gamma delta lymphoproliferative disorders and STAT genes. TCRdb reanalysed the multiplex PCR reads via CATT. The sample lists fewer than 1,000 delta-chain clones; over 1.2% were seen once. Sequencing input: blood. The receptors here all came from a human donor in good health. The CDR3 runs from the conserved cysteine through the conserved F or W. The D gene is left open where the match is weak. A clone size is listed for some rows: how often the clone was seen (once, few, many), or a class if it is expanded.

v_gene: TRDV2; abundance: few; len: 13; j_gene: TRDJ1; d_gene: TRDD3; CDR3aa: CAFVDTNTDKLIF; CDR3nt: TGTGCCTTTGTGGATACGAACACCGATAAACTCATCTTT
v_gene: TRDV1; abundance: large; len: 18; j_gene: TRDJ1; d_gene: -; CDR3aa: CALGVPLLDTELTDKLIF; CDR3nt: TGTGCTCTTGGGGTTCCTCTCCTAGACACTGAACTCACCGATAAACTCATCTTT
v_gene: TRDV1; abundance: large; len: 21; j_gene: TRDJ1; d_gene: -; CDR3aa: CALGGLGLPHRLPPTTDKLIF; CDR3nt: TGTGCTCTTGGGGGCCTCGGCCTTCCACACCGTTTACCACCTACGACCGATAAACTCATCTTT
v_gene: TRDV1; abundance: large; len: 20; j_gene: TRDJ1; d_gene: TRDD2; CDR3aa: CALGELHRAFLRDMADKLIF; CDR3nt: TGTGCTCTTGGGGAACTACATCGAGCCTTCCTACGGGATATGGCCGATAAACTCATCTTT
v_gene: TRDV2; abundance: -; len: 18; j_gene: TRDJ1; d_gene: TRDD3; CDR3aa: CACDTPLYWGKISHKLIF; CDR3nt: TGTGCCTGTGACACCCCATTGTACTGGGGTAAAATATCACATAAACTCATCTTT
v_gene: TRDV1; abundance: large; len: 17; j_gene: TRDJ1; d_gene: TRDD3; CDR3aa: CALGDRAETGDTDKLIF; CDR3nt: TGTGCTCTTGGGGACCGGGCCGAAACTGGGGACACCGATAAACTCATCTTT
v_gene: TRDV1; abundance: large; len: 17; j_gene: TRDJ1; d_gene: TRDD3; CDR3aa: CALGERPRGIGTDKLIF; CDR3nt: TGTGCTCTTGGGGAACGCCCACGGGGGATAGGTACCGATAAACTCATCTTT
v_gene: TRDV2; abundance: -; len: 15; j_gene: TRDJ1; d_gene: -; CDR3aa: CACDPVQILVDKLIF; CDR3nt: TGTGCCTGTGACCCCGTACAAATACTTGTCGATAAACTCATCTTT
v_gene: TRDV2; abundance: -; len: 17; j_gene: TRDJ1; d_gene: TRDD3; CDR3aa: CACDEVLGDGDEDKLIF; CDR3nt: TGTGCCTGTGACGAGGTACTGGGGGACGGCGACGAGGATAAACTCATCTTT
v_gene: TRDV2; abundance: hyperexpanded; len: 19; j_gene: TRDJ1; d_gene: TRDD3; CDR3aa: CACDTVGMGDRTSINKLIF; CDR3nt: TGTGCCTGTGACACCGTCGGGATGGGGGATAGAACCTCCATCAATAAACTCATCTTT
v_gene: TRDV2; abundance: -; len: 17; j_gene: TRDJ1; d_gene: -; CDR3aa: CACDTVSAGSNSDKLIF; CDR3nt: TGTGCCTGTGACACCGTGAGCGCAGGATCCAATTCCGATAAACTCATCTTT
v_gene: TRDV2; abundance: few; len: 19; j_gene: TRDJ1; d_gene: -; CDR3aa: CACDPLYTLGSKYTDKLIF; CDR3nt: TGTGCCTGTGACCCTCTCTACACCTTGGGTTCTAAGTACACCGATAAACTCATCTTT
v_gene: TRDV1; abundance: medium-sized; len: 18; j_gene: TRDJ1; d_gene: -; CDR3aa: CALGDDIHPLPNTDKLIF; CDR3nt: TGTGCTCTTGGGGATGATATCCACCCTCTTCCAAACACCGATAAACTCATCTTT
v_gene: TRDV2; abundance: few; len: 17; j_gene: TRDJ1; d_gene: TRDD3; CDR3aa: CACDSLLGDTPTDKLIF; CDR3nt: TGTGCCTGTGACTCGCTACTGGGGGATACCCCCACCGATAAACTCATCTTT
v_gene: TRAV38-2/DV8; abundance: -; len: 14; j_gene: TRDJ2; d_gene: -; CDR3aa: CAYRRYSGNTPLIF; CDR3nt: TGTGCTTATAGACGGTATTCAGGAAACACACCTCTTATCTTT
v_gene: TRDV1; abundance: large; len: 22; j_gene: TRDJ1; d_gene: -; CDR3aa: CALGEKKGVHSRLGRYTDKLIF; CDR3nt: TGTGCTCTTGGGGAAAAGAAAGGAGTCCACAGTAGGCTGGGGCGGTACACCGATAAACTCATCTTT
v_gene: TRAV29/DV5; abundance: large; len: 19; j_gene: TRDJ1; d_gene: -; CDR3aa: CAASASLRVGAPGTDKLIF; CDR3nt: TGTGCAGCAAGCGCCAGCCTACGGGTGGGGGCCCCCGGGACCGATAAACTCATCTTT